This record looks at one T cell receptor beta chain sequence and its context. Its antigen is unknown. The sample comes from a study of shared clonotypes between healthy human individuals. Overall study results and limits: In general, naive subsets displayed greater estimated richness than memory subsets did.

The junction had 8 bases not matched to a gene; V was cut back by 8 bases and J by 4 bases. The CDR3 sequence is 14 residues long. Looked up from germline, CDR1 is MGHDK and CDR2 is SYGVNS. Sorted-subset replicate PCR reactions contained 150 to 200 ng DNA, corresponding to tens of thousands of T cell genomes. Produced via immunoSEQ multiplex PCR; TCRdb's table is partial and in-frame only. Of some 2.1 million clones in the sample, 90% to 95% were seen once. The chain combines TRBV25-1 with TRBJ2-5, with 9 bases identical to TRBD1. Input material: naive CD4+ T cells sorted from blood. The subset was: CD45RA+ positively selected. This receptor was taken from a young man in good health. This chain's CDR3 is CASGSTGGAETQYF. CDR3 coding DNA: TGTGCCAGCGGATCTACAGGGGGCGCAGAGACCCAGTACTTC.